The present T cell receptor beta chain was sequenced within a study of Graves' ophthalmopathy and Graves' hyperthyroidism. The authors amplified TCR beta CDR3 regions, and they did so from RNA transcripts for repertoire sequencing. First-round RT-PCR used HTBI primers; second-round multiplex PCR followed. TCRdb reprocessed the multiplex PCR reads via MiXCR and lists one record per CDR3 protein. The repertoire includes about 660,000 distinct CDR3 sequences, 35% to 45% of them detected once, and 3% to 3.5% sits in the top ten. Physicians reached a diagnosis by relying on clinical symptoms, serum thyroxine, TRAb, thyroid ultrasound and orbital computed tomography. Study-level points and caveats: Blood shared most expanded thyroid clonotypes above 0.001 frequency. Ophthalmopathy could be told apart from stable hyperthyroidism by a 13-signature model (87.88% sensitivity, roughly 80% specificity).

Notes on this clonotype: Its antigen is not known.

Germline V gives CDR1 DFQATT, CDR2 SNEGSKA (reference sequence). The CDR3 is made up of 16 amino acids. V shed 2 bases and J 4 bases; nucleotides not matched to a gene: 7. The V gene is TRBV20-1, the J gene TRBJ2-2; 10 nucleotides line up with TRBD2. This clonotype was obtained from an adult man with Graves' ophthalmopathy. Material: peripheral blood. In DNA, the CDR3 is TGCAGTGCTAGACCAGCTAGCGGGAGTAGCACCGGGGAGCTGTTTTTT. Amino acid sequence: CSARPASGSSTGELFF.